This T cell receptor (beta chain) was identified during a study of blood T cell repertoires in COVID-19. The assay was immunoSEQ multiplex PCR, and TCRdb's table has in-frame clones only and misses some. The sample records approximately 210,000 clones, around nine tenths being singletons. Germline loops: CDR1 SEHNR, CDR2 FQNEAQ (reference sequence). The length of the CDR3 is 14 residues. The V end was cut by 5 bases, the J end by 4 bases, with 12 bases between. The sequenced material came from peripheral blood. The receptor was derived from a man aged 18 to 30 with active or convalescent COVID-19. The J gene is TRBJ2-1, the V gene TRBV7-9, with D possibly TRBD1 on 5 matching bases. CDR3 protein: CASSPDRVYNEQFF. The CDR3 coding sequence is TGTGCCAGCAGCCCCGACAGAGTTTACAATGAGCAGTTCTTC.